This TCR beta chain came from a study of shared clonotypes between healthy human individuals. Broader study findings: The generation probabilities recorded for non-shared clonotypes fell below those of clonotypes shared by all four donors.

The germline CDR1 and CDR2 sequences are SEHNR and FQNEAQ (reference sequence). V lost 5 bases, J lost 10 bases, and 12 bases stayed unmatched. The CDR3 covers 14 residues. With regard to this clone: Antigen unknown.

Sequencing used immunoSEQ multiplex PCR; TCRdb keeps in-frame clones, though not all of them. The sample gives millions of clones, about 94% of which show up once; about 1.1% is in the top ten. CD45RO-negative cells were positively selected for CCR7, leaving out terminally differentiated effector memory CD45RA+ cells. Sequences were obtained from naive CD8+ T cells sorted from blood. The sequence was obtained from a man aged 18 to 29 in good health. The chain has TRBV7-9 and TRBJ1-2; the match to TRBD1 covers 8 bases. This CDR3 reads CASSHIRDRGDYTF. As DNA, the CDR3 is TGTGCCAGCAGCCACATACGAGACAGGGGTGACTACACCTTC.